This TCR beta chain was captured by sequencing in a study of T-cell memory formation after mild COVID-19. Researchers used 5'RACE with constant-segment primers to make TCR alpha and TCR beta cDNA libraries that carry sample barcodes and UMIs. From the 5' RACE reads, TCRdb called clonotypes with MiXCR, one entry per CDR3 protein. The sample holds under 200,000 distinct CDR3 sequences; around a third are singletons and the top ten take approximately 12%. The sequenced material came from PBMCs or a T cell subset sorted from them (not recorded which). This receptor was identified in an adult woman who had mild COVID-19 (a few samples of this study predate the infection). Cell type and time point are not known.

The CDR3 sequence is CASSLEAGDYEQYF. The CDR3 region has the DNA TGTGCCAGCAGCTTAGAGGCTGGGGACTACGAGCAGTACTTC. V gene TRBV7-9 combines with J gene TRBJ2-7; D unresolved. Germline lookup yields CDR1 SEHNR and CDR2 FQNEAQ (reference sequence). Trimming shortened V by 1 base and J by 3 bases, and 10 bases separated the two germline ends. The CDR3 is 14 amino acids.